The T cell receptor beta chain under discussion was sequenced for a study of metastatic and nonmetastatic thyroid tumors (dated by TCRdb to about 2020). Regarding the research as a whole: Repertoires from peripheral blood and from tumor or nodule tissue samples of malignant and benign thyroid patients were compared. Broader findings and caveats from the paper: In both blood and tumor samples, TCR beta diversity was reported to be significantly higher in malignant tumors than in benign nodules.

In its sample, this clone was seen many times. The antigen it recognizes is unknown. At one of its ends the junction is not consistent with the germline gene, which may arise from a read error. The protocol used for the library was PCR. For sequencing, an Illumina HiSeq 4000 was employed. The TCR beta-chain CDR3 region of each patient was profiled by high-throughput sequencing. In the source study's methods: CDR3 differences across clinicopathological groups were used to build a classifier for discriminating distant-metastatic papillary thyroid cancer patients. The Shannon index was used to assess repertoire diversity, and the Morisita-Horn index was used to assess tumor-blood repertoire similarity. Starting from the raw public reads, TCRdb applied fastp trimming at Q25, assembled clones with MiXCR and retained in-frame beta chains. TCRdb, rather than the study authors, made the V and J calls. For this sample the table gives some 23,000 clones, of which approximately 10% were detected only once. Jointly, the top ten make up more than 25% of the sample.

Taken from cysteine to phenylalanine, the CDR3 has 16 residues. The retained sequence is limited to the CDR3, 48 bases, with the frame set at the first base. None of the patients had been given any treatment before thyroid surgery. Using T-cell receptor beta sequencing, the study looked back at clinical samples from patients collected from the early 2010s to the late 2010s. Input material: blood. The chain joins TRBV12-3 or TRBV12-4 to TRBJ2-2; a tentative D call is TRBD2 (5 bases match). The TCR comes from a female donor with papillary thyroid cancer or a benign thyroid nodule (not recorded which). Some clones in this sample may be carry-over from other donors' samples. CDR3 sequence: CAGSASSRAGTGELFF. The base sequence is TGTGCCGGCAGCGCTTCTAGCCGGGCGGGCACCGGGGAGCTGTTTTTT.